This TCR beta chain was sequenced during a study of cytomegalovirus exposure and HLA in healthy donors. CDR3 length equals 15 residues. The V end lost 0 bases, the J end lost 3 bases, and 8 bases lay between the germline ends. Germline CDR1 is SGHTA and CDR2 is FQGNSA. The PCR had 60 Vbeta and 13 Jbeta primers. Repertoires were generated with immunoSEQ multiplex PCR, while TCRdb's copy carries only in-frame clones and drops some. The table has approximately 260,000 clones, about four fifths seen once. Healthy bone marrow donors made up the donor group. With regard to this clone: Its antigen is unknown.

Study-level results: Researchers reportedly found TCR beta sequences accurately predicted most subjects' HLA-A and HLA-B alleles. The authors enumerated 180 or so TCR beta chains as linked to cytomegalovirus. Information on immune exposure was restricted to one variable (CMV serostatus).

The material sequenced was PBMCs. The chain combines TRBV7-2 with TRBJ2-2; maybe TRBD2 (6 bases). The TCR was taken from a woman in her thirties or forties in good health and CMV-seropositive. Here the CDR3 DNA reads TGTGCCAGCAGCTTAGCGGGAGGATACACCGGGGAGCTGTTTTTT. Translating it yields CASSLAGGYTGELFF.